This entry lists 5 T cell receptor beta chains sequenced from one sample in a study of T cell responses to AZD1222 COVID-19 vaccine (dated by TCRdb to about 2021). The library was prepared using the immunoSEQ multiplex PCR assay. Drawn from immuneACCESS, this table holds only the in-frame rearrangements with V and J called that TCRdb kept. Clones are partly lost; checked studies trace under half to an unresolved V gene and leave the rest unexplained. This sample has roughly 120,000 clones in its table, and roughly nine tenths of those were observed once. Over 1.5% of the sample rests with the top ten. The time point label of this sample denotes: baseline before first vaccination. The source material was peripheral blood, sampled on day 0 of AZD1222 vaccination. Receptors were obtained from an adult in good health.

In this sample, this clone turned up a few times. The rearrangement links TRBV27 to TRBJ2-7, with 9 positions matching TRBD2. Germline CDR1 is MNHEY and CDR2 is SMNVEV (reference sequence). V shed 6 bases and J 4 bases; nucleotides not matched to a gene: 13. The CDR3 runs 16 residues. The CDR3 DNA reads TGTGCCAGCAGCCGTGAGGGTAGCGGGGGCTTTTACGAGCAGTACTTC. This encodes CASSREGSGGFYEQYF.

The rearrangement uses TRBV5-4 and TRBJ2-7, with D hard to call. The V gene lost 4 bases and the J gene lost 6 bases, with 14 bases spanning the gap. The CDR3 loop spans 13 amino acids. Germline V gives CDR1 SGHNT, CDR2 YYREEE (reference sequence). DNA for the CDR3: TGTGCCAGCAGCGGGATTGGTGGTAGCGAGCAGTACTTC. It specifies CASSGIGGSEQYF.

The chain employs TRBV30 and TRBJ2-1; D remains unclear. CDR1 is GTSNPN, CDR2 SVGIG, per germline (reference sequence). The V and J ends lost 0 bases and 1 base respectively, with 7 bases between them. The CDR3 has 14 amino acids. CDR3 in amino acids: CAWSVQGSYNEQFF. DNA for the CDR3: TGTGCCTGGAGTGTACAAGGTTCCTACAATGAGCAGTTCTTC. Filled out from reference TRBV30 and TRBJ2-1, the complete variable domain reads SQTIHQWPATLVQPVGSPLSLECTVEGTSNPNLYWYRQAAGRGLQLLFYSVGIGQISSEVPQNLSASRPQDRQFILSSKKLLLSDSGFYLCAWSVQGSYNEQFFGPGTRLTVL.

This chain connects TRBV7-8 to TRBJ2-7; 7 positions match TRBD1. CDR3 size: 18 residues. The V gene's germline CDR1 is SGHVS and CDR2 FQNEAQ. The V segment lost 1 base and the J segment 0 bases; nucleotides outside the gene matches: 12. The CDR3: CASSLGWATGTDSYEQYF. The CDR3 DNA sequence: TGTGCCAGCAGCTTAGGATGGGCCACCGGGACAGACTCCTACGAGCAGTACTTC.

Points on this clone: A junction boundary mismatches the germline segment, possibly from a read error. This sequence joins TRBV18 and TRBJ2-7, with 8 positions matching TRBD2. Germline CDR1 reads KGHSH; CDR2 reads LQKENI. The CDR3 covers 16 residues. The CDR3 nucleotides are TGTGCCAGCTCGCCACCGGGAGGGTTGCTGACCTACGAGCAGTACTTC. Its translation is CASSPPGGLLTYEQYF.